This T cell receptor (beta chain) was sequenced during a study of blood T cell repertoires in COVID-19. Study-wide background: Sample material is recorded as cDNA or gDNA derived from T cells, B-cell-depleted T cells, or PBMCs.

CDR3 length equals 15 residues. Germline V gene data show CDR1 as SGDLS and CDR2 as YYNGEE. The V segment lost 2 bases and the J segment 0 bases; nucleotides outside the gene matches: 2. As processed by the authors: Cell counts per sample came from amplifying reference gene primers. Sequencing used immunoSEQ multiplex PCR; TCRdb keeps in-frame clones, though not all of them. The DNA gave D and trimming, while V, J and clone size come from that table. The table has tens of thousands of clones, 89% seen once. The sequence was obtained from a human donor in a cohort sampled during active COVID-19. This chain connects TRBV9 to TRBJ2-5; 9 bases line up with TRBD1. The sequenced sample consisted of peripheral blood. The CDR3 DNA sequence: TGTGCCAGCAGCGTGGGGACAGGGTACCAAGAGACCCAGTACTTC. It encodes CASSVGTGYQETQYF.